This TCR beta chain was documented in a study of blood T cell repertoires in COVID-19. About the research overall: The United States, Italy and Spain were the sources of the acute and convalescent COVID-19 samples. T cells, B-cell-depleted T cells, or PBMCs provided the cDNA or gDNA that served as material.

The CDR3 has 14 residues. Trimming took 3 bases from V and 6 from J; bases not matched to a gene: 1. Germline CDR1 reads SGHTA; CDR2 reads FQGNSA. In the original processing: Estimated nucleated cell counts came from reference gene primer amplification. Using immunoSEQ multiplex PCR, the repertoire was profiled, and TCRdb retains in-frame clones only, with some absent. V and J calls and clone size are those listed in that table; D and trimming were worked out from the DNA. The sample shows about 190,000 clones, about three quarters of them seen only once. The V call is TRBV7-2, the J call TRBJ1-4; TRBD1 matches 10 bases. Material: peripheral blood. This clonotype was obtained from a woman over 75 with active or convalescent COVID-19. In nucleotides, the CDR3 is TGTGCCAGCAGCTTCGACAGGGGGCATGAAAAACTGTTTTTT. This codes for CASSFDRGHEKLFF.